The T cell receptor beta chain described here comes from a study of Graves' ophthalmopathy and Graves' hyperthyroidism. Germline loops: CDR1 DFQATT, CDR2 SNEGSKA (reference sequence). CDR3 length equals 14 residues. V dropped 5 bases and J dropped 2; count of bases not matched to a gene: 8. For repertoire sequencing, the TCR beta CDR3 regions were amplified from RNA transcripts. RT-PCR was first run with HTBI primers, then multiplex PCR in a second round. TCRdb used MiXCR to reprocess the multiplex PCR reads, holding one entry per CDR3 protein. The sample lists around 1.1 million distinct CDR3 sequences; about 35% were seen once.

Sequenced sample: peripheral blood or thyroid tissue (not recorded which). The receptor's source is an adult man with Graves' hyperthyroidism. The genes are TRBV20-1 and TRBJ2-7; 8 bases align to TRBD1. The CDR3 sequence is CSAGAGTGTYEQYF. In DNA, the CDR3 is TGCAGTGCTGGAGCCGGGACAGGCACCTACGAGCAGTACTTC.